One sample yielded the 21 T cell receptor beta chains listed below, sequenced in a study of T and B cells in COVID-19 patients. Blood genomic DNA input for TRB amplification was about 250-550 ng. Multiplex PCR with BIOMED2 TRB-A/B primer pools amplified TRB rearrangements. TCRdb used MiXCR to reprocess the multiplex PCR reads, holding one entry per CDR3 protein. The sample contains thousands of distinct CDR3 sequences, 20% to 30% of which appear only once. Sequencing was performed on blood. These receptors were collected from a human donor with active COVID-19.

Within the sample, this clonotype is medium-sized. The CDR3 loop reads CASSATGYNEQFF. CDR3 nucleotide sequence: TGTGCCAGCAGCGCGACCGGGTACAATGAGCAGTTCTTC. This chain links TRBV6-4 with TRBJ2-1; D uncertain. Germline lookup yields CDR1 MRHNA and CDR2 SNTAGT. V was cut by 6 bases and J by 4 bases, with 10 bases left in between. The CDR3 spans 13 residues.

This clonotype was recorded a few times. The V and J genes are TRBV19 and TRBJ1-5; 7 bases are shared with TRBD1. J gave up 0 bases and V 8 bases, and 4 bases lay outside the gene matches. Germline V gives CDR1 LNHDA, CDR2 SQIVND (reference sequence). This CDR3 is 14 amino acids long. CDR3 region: CASGQDYSNQPQHF. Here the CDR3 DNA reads TGTGCCAGTGGACAGGATTATAGCAATCAGCCCCAGCATTTT.

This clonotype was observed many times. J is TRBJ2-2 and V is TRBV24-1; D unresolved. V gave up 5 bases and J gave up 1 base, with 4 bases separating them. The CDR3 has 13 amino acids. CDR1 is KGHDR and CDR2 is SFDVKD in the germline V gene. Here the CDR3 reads CATSGLNTGELFF. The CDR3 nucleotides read TGTGCCACCAGTGGACTGAACACCGGGGAGCTGTTTTTT.

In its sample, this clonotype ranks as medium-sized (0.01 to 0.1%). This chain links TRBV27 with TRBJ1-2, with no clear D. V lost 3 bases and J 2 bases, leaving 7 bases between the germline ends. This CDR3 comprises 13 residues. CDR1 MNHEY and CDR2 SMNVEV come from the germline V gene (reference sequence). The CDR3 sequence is CASSFEGNYGYTF. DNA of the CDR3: TGTGCCAGCAGTTTTGAAGGGAACTATGGCTACACCTTC.

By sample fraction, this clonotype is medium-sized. This CDR3 reads CSLQRRGTGWTEAFF. In DNA form, the CDR3 reads TGCAGCCTCCAACGACGGGGGACAGGGTGGACTGAAGCTTTCTTT. The genes are TRBV29-1 and TRBJ1-1; 9 positions agree with TRBD1. This CDR3 is built from 15 residues. V was clipped by 8 bases and J by 5 bases; unmatched bases: 15. Looked up from germline, CDR1 is SQVTM and CDR2 is ANQGSEA. The variable domain in full, completed from reference TRBV29-1 and TRBJ1-1, reads SAVISQKPSRDICQRGTSLTIQCQVDSQVTMMFWYRQQPGQSLTLIATANQGSEATYESGFVIDKFPISRPNLTFSTLTVSNMSPEDSSIYLCSLQRRGTGWTEAFFGQGTRLTVV.

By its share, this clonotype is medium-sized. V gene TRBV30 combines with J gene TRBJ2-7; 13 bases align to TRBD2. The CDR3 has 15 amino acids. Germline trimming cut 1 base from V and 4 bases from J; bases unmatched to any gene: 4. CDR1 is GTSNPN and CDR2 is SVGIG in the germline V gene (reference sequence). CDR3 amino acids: CAWSATLAGGYEQYF. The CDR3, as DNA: TGTGCCTGGAGTGCAACACTAGCGGGAGGGTACGAGCAGTACTTC.

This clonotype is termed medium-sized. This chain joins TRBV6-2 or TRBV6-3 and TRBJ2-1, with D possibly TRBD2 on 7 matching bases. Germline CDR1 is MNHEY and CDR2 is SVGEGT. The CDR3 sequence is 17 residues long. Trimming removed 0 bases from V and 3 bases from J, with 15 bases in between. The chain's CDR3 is CASSYSRGQGNYNEQFF. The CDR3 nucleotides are TGTGCCAGCAGTTACTCGCGGGGGCAAGGAAACTACAATGAGCAGTTCTTC.

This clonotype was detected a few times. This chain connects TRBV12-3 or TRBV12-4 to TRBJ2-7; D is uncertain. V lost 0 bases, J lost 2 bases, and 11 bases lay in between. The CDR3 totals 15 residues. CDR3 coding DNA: TGTGCCAGCAGTTTAGCGCGGATGGGCCCCTACGAGCAGTACTTC. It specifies CASSLARMGPYEQYF.

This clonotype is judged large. This CDR3 is CSVVEGNEQFF. As DNA, the CDR3 is TGCAGCGTTGTCGAAGGTAATGAGCAGTTCTTC. The chain employs TRBV29-1 and TRBJ2-1; D is unclear. V lost 4 bases and J 7 bases, leaving 8 bases between the germline ends. This CDR3 is 11 amino acids long. CDR1 SQVTM and CDR2 ANQGSEA come from the germline V gene.

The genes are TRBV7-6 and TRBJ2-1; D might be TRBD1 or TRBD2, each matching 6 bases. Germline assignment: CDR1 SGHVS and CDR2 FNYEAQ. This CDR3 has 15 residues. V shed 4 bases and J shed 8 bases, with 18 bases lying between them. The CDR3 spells CASSSTGGFFDEQFF. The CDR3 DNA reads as TGTGCCAGCAGCTCTACCGGGGGCTTCTTTGATGAGCAGTTCTTC. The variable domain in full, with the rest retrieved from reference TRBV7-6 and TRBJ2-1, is GAGVSQSPRYKVTKRGQDVALRCDPISGHVSLYWYRQALGQGPEFLTYFNYEAQQDKSGLPNDRFSAERPEGSISTLTIQRTEQRDSAMYRCASSSTGGFFDEQFFGPGTRLTVL.

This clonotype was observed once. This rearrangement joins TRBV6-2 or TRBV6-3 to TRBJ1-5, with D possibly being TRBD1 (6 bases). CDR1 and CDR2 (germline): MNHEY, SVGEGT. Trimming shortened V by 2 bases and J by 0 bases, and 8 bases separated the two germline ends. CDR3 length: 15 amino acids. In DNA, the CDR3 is TGTGCCAGCAGTTACCGACAGGATAGCAATCAGCCCCAGCATTTT. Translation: CASSYRQDSNQPQHF.

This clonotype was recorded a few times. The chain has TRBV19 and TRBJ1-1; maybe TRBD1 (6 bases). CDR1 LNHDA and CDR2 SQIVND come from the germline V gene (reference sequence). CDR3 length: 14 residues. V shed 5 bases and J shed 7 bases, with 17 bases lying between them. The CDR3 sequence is CASSSRGGLSEAFF. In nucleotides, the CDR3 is TGTGCCAGTAGTTCCCGTGGGGGGCTCAGTGAAGCTTTCTTT.

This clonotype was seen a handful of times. The CDR3 loop is CASSLTGKVNTEAFF. The CDR3 region has the DNA TGTGCCAGCAGCTTGACAGGAAAGGTGAACACTGAAGCTTTCTTT. The chain joins TRBV5-5 to TRBJ1-1; a weak D match, TRBD1 (5 bases). Trimming shortened V by 1 base and J by 0 bases, and 10 bases separated the two germline ends. The CDR3 contains 15 residues. CDR1 SGHKS and CDR2 YYEKEE come from the germline V gene (reference sequence).

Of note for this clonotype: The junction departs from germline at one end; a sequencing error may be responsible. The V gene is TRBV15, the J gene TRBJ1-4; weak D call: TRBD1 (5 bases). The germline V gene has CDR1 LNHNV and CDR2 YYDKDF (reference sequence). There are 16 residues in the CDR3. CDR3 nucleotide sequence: TGTGCCACCAGCGCCTTGAGGGGTTCAACTGATGAAAAACTGTTTTTT. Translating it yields CATSALRGSTDEKLFF.

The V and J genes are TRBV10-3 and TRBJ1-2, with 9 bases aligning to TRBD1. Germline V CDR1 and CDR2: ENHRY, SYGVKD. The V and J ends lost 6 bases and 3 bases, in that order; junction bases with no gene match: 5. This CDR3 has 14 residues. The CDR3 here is CAISEGQGHYGYTF. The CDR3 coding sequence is TGTGCCATCAGCGAAGGACAGGGGCACTATGGCTACACCTTC.

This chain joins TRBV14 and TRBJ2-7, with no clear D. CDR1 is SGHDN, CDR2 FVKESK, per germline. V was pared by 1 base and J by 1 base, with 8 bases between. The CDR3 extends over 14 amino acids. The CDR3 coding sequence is TGTGCCAGCAGCCAAGGAGTAAGGTCCTACGAGCAGTACTTC. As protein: CASSQGVRSYEQYF.

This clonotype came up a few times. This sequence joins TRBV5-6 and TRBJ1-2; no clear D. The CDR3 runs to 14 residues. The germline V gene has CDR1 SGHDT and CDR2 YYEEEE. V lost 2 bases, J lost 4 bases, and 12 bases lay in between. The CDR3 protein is CASSFFTSSYGYTF. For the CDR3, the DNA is TGTGCCAGCAGCTTCTTCACAAGTTCCTATGGCTACACCTTC.

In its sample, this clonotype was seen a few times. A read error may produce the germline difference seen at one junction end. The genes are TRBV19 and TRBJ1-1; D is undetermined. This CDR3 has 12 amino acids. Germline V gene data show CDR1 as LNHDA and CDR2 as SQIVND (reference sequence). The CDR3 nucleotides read TGTGCCAGTGGTATCAGTTCGGGAGGAGCTTTCTTT. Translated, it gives CASGISSGGAFF.

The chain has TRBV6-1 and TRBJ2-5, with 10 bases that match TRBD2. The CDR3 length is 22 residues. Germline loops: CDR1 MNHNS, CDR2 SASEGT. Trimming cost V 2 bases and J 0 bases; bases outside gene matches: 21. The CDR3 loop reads CASSERGAGPFSSGGYQETQYF. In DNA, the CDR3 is TGTGCCAGCAGTGAAAGAGGGGCAGGGCCCTTCTCTAGCGGGGGATACCAAGAGACCCAGTACTTC.

CDR3 in DNA: TGCAGCGGCTCAGGAGGGACGGGACAGGGTCTAAATACGCAGTATTTT. The encoded protein is CSGSGGTGQGLNTQYF. The chain uses TRBV29-1 and TRBJ2-3; 9 nucleotides agree with TRBD1. This CDR3 has 16 residues. V was clipped by 7 bases and J by 7 bases; unmatched bases: 18. In germline, CDR1 is SQVTM, CDR2 ANQGSEA.

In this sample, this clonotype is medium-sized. The CDR3: CASSYGTSGSGNEQFF. DNA of the CDR3: TGTGCCAGCAGTTACGGGACTAGCGGGAGTGGGAATGAGCAGTTCTTC. The V call is TRBV6-6, the J call TRBJ2-1, with TRBD2 identical over 14 bases. The CDR3 has 16 residues. Germline V gene lookup returns CDR1 MNHNY and CDR2 SVGAGI (reference sequence). The V and J ends lost 2 bases and 7 bases, in that order; junction bases with no gene match: 4.